The 9 T cell receptor beta chains below come from one sample, sequenced in a study of T cell responses to AZD1222 COVID-19 vaccine. Some clones are missing from TCRdb's copy, which holds only in-frame ones; the method was immunoSEQ multiplex PCR. The data show 180,000 or so clones, with roughly 94% seen just once and 1.3% held by the top ten. The input for sequencing was peripheral blood, taken 28 days after the second AZD1222 dose. These receptors originate from an adult who received the AZD1222 COVID-19 vaccine.

The chain has TRBV13 and TRBJ2-2; the match to TRBD2 covers 13 bases. Germline-derived CDR1 and CDR2 are PRHDT and FYEKMQ (reference sequence). The length of the CDR3 is 18 residues. After removal of 2 bases from V and 2 bases from J, the junction contained 5 bases not matched to a gene. The CDR3 protein is CASSLTSGRVSNTGELFF. The CDR3 bases are TGTGCCAGCAGCTTAACTAGCGGGAGGGTTAGTAACACCGGGGAGCTGTTTTTT.

This clone came up once. The rearrangement links TRBV10-1 to TRBJ1-4; D gene ambiguous. V was trimmed by 8 bases and J by 6 bases, leaving 19 bases between them. In germline, CDR1 is WNHNN, CDR2 SYGVQD (reference sequence). The CDR3 totals 15 residues. In DNA, the CDR3 is TGCGCCAGCGGTAAGGGTCCTCGGCGGGATGAAAAACTGTTTTTT. It yields the protein CASGKGPRRDEKLFF.

The V call is TRBV7-2, the J call TRBJ2-7; D is unclear. The CDR3 runs to 16 residues. Germline V gene lookup returns CDR1 SGHTA and CDR2 FQGNSA. Trimming took 4 bases from V and 0 from J, leaving 16 bases between them. The CDR3 sequence: CASSSYPLRSSYEQYF. CDR3 nucleotide sequence: TGTGCCAGCAGCTCATACCCCCTCAGGAGCTCCTACGAGCAGTACTTC.

CDR3 bases: TGTGCCAGCAGGGGTCATAGGGGGGCAGTCACCGGGGAGCTGTTTTTT. Amino acid sequence: CASRGHRGAVTGELFF. This chain uses TRBV21-1 with TRBJ2-2. TRBV21-1 is given as a pseudogene. The CDR3 runs 16 residues.

This chain joins TRBV4-2 and TRBJ2-2; 7 bases are shared with TRBD2. Germline CDR1 reads LGHNA; CDR2 reads YNFKEQ. With V trimmed by 3 bases and J by 0 bases, 7 bases remained unmatched. The CDR3 is 17 residues long. CDR3 sequence reads: CASSHPTSGANTGELFF. The CDR3 DNA sequence: TGTGCCAGCAGCCATCCCACCAGCGGGGCGAACACCGGGGAGCTGTTTTTT.

This chain links TRBV5-1 with TRBJ2-7, with D possibly being TRBD2 (6 bases). V lost 0 bases to trimming and J lost 0 bases, with 10 bases between them. The germline gives CDR1 SGHRS, CDR2 YFSETQ. The CDR3 is 15 residues long. CDR3 amino acids: CASSLAGGFSYEQYF. The CDR3 nucleotides are TGCGCCAGCAGCTTGGCCGGGGGTTTCTCCTACGAGCAGTACTTC.

This clone has a single count. The rearrangement joins TRBV28 to TRBJ2-2; 8 bases fit TRBD2. The CDR3 extends over 16 amino acids. CDR1 and CDR2 from the germline V gene are MDHEN and SYDVKM. J lost 0 bases, V lost 7 bases, and 7 bases had no gene match. CDR3 protein: CASIPRGGSNTGELFF. In DNA, the CDR3 is TGTGCCAGCATCCCTCGGGGGGGCTCGAACACCGGGGAGCTGTTTTTT.

V is TRBV4-3 and J is TRBJ2-7; the match to TRBD2 covers 8 bases. The CDR3 covers 15 residues. Germline V CDR1 and CDR2: LGHNA, YSLEER. J gave up 3 bases and V 4 bases, and 8 bases lay outside the gene matches. CDR3 DNA: TGCGCCAGCAGCCTCACCGGGACTAGTGACTACGAGCAGTACTTC. It codes for CASSLTGTSDYEQYF.

The CDR3 region is CASTSGIEAFF. In DNA form, the CDR3 reads TGTGCCAGCACCTCCGGGATTGAAGCTTTCTTT. J is TRBJ1-1 and V is TRBV12-3 or TRBV12-4; D gene uncertain. The CDR3 sequence is 11 residues long. Trimming removed 7 bases at V and 7 bases at J, with 10 bases between.